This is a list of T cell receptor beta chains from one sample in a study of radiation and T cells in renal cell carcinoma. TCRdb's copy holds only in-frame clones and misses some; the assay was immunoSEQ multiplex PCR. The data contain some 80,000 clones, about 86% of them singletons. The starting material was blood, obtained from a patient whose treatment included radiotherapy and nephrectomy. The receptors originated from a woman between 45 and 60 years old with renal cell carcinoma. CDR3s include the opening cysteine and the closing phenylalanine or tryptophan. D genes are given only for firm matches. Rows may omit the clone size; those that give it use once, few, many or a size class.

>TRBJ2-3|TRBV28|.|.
CASSPLGSGSGKFDTQYF
TGTGCCAGCAGTCCCTTGGGATCGGGGTCCGGAAAATTTGATACGCAGTATTTT
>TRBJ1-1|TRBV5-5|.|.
CASEAGLNTEAFF
TGTGCCAGCGAGGCAGGGCTGAACACTGAAGCTTTCTTT
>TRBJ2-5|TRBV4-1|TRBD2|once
CASSQGSGNQETQYF
TGCGCCAGCAGCCAGGGTAGCGGGAACCAAGAGACCCAGTACTTC
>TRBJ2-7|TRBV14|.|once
CASSQGQSYEQYF
TGTGCCAGCAGCCAAGGACAGTCCTACGAGCAGTACTTC
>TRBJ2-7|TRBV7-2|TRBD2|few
CASTTSDSYEQYF
TGTGCCAGTACCACTAGCGACTCCTACGAGCAGTACTTC
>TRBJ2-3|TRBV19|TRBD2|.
CASRVDSLLAGASTDTQYF
TGTGCCAGTAGGGTGGATTCACTACTAGCGGGGGCTAGCACAGATACGCAGTATTTT
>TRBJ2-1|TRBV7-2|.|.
CASSPTLDGGQDEQFF
TGTGCCAGCAGCCCCACCCTGGATGGGGGTCAGGATGAGCAGTTCTTC
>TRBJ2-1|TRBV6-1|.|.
CASVTGFKDEQFF
TGTGCCAGCGTCACGGGGTTTAAGGATGAGCAGTTCTTC
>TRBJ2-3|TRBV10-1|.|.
CASSESPARADTQYF
TGCGCCAGCAGTGAGTCGCCAGCGAGGGCGGATACGCAGTATTTT
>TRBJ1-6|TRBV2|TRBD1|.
CASSGDSDNSPLHF
TGTGCCAGCAGTGGGGACAGTGATAATTCACCCCTCCACTTT
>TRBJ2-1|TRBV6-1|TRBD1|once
CASSVNYRGHDYNEQFF
TGTGCCAGCAGTGTGAACTACAGGGGGCATGACTACAATGAGCAGTTCTTC
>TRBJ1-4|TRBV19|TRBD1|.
CASTLQGSGEKLFF
TGTGCCAGTACCCTACAGGGGTCAGGTGAAAAACTGTTTTTT
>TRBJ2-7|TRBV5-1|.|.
CASSRRWGDEQYF
TGCGCCAGCAGCCGCAGGTGGGGTGACGAGCAGTACTTC
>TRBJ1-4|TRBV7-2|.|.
CASSLARDSREKLFF
TGTGCCAGCAGCTTAGCCAGGGATTCCCGGGAAAAACTGTTTTTT
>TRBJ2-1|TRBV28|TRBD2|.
CASRRSSGSSYNEQFF
TGTGCCAGCAGAAGAAGTAGCGGGAGCTCCTACAATGAGCAGTTCTTC
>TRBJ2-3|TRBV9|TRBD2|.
CASGGTSGILTDTQYF
TGTGCCAGCGGTGGGACTAGCGGGATCCTGACAGATACGCAGTATTTT
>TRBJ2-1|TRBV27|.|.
CASIETGRNEQFF
TGTGCCAGCATTGAGACAGGCCGCAATGAGCAGTTCTTC
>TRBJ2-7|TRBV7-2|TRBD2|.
CASSPYRHSGGADEQYF
TGTGCCAGCAGCCCGTATCGGCATAGCGGGGGGGCCGACGAGCAGTACTTC
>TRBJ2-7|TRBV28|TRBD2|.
CASSSRTSGGYKLYEQYF
TGTGCCAGCAGTTCCCGGACTAGCGGGGGATATAAACTGTACGAGCAGTACTTC
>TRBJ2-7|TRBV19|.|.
CASSIRPNYEQYF
TGTGCCAGTAGTATAAGACCTAACTACGAGCAGTACTTC
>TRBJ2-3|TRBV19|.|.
CASSIVSTPDTQYF
TGTGCCAGTAGTATTGTTAGTACCCCAGATACGCAGTATTTT
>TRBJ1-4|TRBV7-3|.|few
CASSFGPGEKLFF
.
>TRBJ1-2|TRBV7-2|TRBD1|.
CASSMDREDGYTF
TGTGCCAGCAGCATGGACAGGGAGGATGGCTACACCTTC
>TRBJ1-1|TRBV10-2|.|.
CASSESGLRTNAEAFF
TGCGCCAGCAGTGAGTCTGGACTAAGGACTAACGCTGAAGCTTTCTTT
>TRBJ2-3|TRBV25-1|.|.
CASSEVRGTQYF
TGTGCCAGCAGTGAGGTCCGGGGTACGCAGTATTTT
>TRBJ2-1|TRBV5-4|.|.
CASSLAQRTASNEQFF
TGTGCCAGCAGCTTGGCCCAGCGGACGGCCAGCAATGAGCAGTTCTTC
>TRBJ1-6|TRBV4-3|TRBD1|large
CASSQSTGTGDSPLHF
TGCGCCAGCAGCCAGAGTACCGGGACAGGGGATTCACCCCTCCACTTT
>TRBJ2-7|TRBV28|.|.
CASATGGMEQYF
TGTGCCAGCGCCACCGGCGGGATGGAGCAGTACTTC
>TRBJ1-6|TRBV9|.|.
CASSVGPEPNSPLHF
TGTGCCAGCAGCGTAGGTCCAGAACCCAATTCACCCCTCCACTTT
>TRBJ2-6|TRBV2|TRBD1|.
CASSWDRASGANVLTF
TGTGCCAGCAGCTGGGACAGGGCGTCTGGGGCCAACGTCCTGACTTTC
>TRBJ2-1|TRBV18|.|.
CASSPGGNRGGSSYNEQFF
TGTGCCAGCTCTCCGGGCGGCAATCGAGGGGGGAGCTCCTACAATGAGCAGTTCTTC
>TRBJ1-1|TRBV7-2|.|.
CASSWGRLNTEAFF
TGTGCCAGCAGCTGGGGACGGTTGAACACTGAAGCTTTCTTT
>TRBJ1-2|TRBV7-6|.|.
CASSLGPNYGYTF
TGTGCCAGCAGCTTAGGGCCCAACTATGGCTACACCTTC
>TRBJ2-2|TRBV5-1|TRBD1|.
CASSQGAVGTGELFF
TGCGCCAGCAGCCAGGGGGCTGTTGGTACCGGGGAGCTGTTTTTT
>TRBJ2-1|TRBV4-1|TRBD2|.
CASSQVERPLAPSYNEQFF
TGCGCCAGCAGCCAAGTAGAGAGGCCACTAGCGCCTTCCTACAATGAGCAGTTCTTC
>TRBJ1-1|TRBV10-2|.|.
CASSGQAGSEAFF
TGCGCCAGCAGTGGACAAGCAGGGTCTGAAGCTTTCTTT
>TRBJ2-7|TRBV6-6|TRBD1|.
CASRSDRGYEQYF
TGTGCCAGCAGATCGGACAGGGGGTACGAGCAGTACTTC
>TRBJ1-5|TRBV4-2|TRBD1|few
CASSQRQGGQPQHF
TGTGCCAGCAGCCAGAGACAGGGTGGGCAGCCCCAGCATTTT
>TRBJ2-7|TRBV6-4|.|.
CASSDQSTTHYEQYF
TGTGCCAGCAGTGATCAGAGCACTACACACTACGAGCAGTACTTC
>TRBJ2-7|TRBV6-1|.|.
CASSEVKDTEQYF
TGTGCCAGCAGTGAAGTCAAGGACACCGAGCAGTACTTC
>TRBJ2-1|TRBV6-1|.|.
CASSWRLVWDEQFF
TGTGCCAGCAGTTGGCGACTAGTCTGGGATGAGCAGTTCTTC
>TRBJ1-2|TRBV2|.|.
CASSPGSPNYGYTF
TGTGCCAGCTCTCCCGGGAGTCCTAACTATGGCTACACCTTC
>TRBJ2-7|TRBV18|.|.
CASSQRRSSSYEQYF
TGTGCCAGCTCACAGCGACGGAGCAGCTCCTACGAGCAGTACTTC
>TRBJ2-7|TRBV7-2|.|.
CASSFLRWGDSEQYF
TGTGCCAGCAGCTTTCTTAGGTGGGGCGACAGCGAGCAGTACTTC
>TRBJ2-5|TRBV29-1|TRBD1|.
CSVAGGTGRETQYF
TGCAGCGTTGCAGGGGGGACAGGTCGAGAGACCCAGTACTTC
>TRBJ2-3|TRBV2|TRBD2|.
CASRLADRVGTQYF
TGTGCCAGCCGACTAGCGGATCGTGTCGGCACGCAGTATTTT
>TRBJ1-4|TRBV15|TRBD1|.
CATSSRPGQALNEKLFF
TGTGCCACCAGCAGCCGACCGGGACAGGCCCTTAATGAAAAACTGTTTTTT
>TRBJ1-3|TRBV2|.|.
CASTESMPAGSGNTIYF
TGTGCCAGCACCGAAAGTATGCCCGCGGGCTCTGGAAACACCATATATTTT
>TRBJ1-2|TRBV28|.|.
CASSSVYGYTF
TGTGCCAGCAGTTCGGTATATGGCTACACCTTC
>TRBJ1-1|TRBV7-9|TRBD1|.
CASSLTGAAGEAFF
TGTGCCAGCAGCTTGACAGGGGCGGCGGGTGAAGCTTTCTTT
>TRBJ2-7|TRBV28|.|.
CASRRDIYSYEQYF
TGTGCCAGCAGAAGGGACATATACTCCTACGAGCAGTACTTC